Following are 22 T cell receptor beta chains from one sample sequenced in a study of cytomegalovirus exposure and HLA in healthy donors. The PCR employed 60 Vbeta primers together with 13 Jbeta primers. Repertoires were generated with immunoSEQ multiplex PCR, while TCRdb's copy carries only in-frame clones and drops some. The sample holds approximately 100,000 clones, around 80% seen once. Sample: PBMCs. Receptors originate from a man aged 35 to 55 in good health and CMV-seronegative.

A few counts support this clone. This chain's CDR3 is CAAISHYNSPLHF. The CDR3 DNA is TGTGCCGCTATTAGCCATTACAATTCACCCCTCCACTTT. V and J are TRBV28 and TRBJ1-6, with unresolved D. Germline V gene data show CDR1 as MDHEN and CDR2 as SYDVKM. The length of the CDR3 is 13 residues. The V end was cut by 11 bases, the J end by 7 bases, with 15 bases between. The full variable domain, in which reference TRBV28 and TRBJ1-6 provide the parts outside the CDR3, is DVKVTQSSRYLVKRTGEKVFLECVQDMDHENMFWYRQDPGLGLRLIYFSYDVKMKEKGDIPEGYSVSREKKERFSLILESASTNQTSMYLCAAISHYNSPLHFGNGTRLTVT.

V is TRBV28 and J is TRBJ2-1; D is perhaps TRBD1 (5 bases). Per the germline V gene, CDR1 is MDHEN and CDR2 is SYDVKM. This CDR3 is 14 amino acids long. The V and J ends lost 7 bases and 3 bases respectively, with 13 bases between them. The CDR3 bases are TGTGCCAGCAAGGGGCGAGCAGACTACAATGAGCAGTTCTTC. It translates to CASKGRADYNEQFF.

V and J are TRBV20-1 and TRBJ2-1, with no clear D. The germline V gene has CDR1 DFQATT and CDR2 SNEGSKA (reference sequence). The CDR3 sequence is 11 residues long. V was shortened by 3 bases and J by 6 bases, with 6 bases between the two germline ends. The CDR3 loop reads CSARYGNEQFF. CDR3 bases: TGCAGTGCTAGGTACGGCAATGAGCAGTTCTTC.

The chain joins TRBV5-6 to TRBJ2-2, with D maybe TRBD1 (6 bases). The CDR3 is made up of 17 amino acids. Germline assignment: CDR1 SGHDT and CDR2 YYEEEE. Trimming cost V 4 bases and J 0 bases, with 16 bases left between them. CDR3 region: CASSRMGDTSNTGELFF. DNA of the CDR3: TGTGCCAGCAGCCGTATGGGGGACACCTCGAACACCGGGGAGCTGTTTTTT.

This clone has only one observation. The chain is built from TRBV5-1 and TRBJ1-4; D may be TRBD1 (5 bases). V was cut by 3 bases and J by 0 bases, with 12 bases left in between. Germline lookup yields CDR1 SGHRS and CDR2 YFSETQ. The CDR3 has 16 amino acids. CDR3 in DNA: TGCGCCAGCAGCTGGACCCAGGGAACAACTAATGAAAAACTGTTTTTT. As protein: CASSWTQGTTNEKLFF.

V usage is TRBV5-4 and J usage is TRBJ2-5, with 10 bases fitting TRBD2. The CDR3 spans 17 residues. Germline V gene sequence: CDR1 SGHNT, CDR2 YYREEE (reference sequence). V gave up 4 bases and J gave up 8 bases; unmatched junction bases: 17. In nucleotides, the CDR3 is TGTGCCAGCAGCCCCCGCGGTAGCGGGGGGACGGAGAGAACCCAGTACTTC. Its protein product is CASSPRGSGGTERTQYF. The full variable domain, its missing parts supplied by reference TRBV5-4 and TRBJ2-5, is ETGVTQSPTHLIKTRGQQVTLRCSSQSGHNTVSWYQQALGQGPQFIFQYYREEENGRGNFPPRFSGLQFPNYSSELNVNALELDDSALYLCASSPRGSGGTERTQYFGPGTRLLVL.

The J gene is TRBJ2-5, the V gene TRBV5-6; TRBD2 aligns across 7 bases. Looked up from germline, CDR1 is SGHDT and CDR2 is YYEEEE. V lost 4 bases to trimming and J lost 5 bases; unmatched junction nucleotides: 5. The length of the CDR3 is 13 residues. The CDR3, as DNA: TGTGCCAGCAGCGTGACTAGCACGGAGACCCAGTACTTC. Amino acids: CASSVTSTETQYF.

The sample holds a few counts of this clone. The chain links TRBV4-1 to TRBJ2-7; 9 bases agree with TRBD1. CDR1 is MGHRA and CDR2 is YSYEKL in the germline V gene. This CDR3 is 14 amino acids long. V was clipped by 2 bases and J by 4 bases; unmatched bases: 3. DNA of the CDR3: TGCGCCAGCAGCCAATCGGACAGGGGATACGAGCAGTACTTC. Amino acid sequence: CASSQSDRGYEQYF.

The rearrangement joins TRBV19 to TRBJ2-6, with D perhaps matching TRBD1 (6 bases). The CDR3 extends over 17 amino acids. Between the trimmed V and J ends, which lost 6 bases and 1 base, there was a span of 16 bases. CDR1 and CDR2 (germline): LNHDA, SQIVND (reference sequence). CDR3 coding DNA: TGTGCCAGTAGAGATCCGGGACACCCTTCTGGGGCCAACGTCCTGACTTTC. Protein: CASRDPGHPSGANVLTF.

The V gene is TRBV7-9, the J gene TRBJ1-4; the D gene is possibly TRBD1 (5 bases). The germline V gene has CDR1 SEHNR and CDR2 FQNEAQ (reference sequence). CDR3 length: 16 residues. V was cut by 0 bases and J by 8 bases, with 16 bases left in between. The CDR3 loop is CASSLASGSLGEKLFF. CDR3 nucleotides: TGTGCCAGCAGCTTAGCCTCAGGGTCTTTGGGGGAAAAACTGTTTTTT.

CDR3 bases: TGTGCCAGCACCCGTACAGGGTACACCGGGGAGCTGTTTTTT. This translates into CASTRTGYTGELFF. The gene calls are TRBV5-6 and TRBJ2-2; possibly TRBD1 for D (6 bases). V shed 6 bases and J shed 3 bases, with 12 bases lying between them. Germline V CDR1 and CDR2: SGHDT, YYEEEE. The CDR3 is 14 amino acids. Full variable domain (rest looked up from reference TRBV5-6 and TRBJ2-2): DAGVTQSPTHLIKTRGQQVTLRCSPKSGHDTVSWYQQALGQGPQFIFQYYEEEERQRGNFPDRFSGHQFPNYSSELNVNALLLGDSALYLCASTRTGYTGELFFGEGSRLTVL.

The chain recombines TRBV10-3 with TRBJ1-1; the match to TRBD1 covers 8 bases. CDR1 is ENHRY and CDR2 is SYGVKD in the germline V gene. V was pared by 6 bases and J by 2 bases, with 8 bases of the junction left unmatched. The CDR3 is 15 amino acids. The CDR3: CAIRDRVGGNTEAFF. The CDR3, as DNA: TGTGCCATCAGGGACAGGGTAGGGGGAAACACTGAAGCTTTCTTT.

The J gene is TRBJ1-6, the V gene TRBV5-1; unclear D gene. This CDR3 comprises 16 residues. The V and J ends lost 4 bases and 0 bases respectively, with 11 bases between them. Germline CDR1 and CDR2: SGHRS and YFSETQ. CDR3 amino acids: CASSPDGSSYNSPLHF. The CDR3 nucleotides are TGCGCCAGCAGCCCGGACGGGAGCTCCTATAATTCACCCCTCCACTTT.

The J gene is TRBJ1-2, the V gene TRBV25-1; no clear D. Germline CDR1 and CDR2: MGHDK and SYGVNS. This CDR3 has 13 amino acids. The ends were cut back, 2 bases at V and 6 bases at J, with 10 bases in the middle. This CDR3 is CASSEHLWHGYTF. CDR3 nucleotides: TGTGCCAGCAGTGAACATTTATGGCATGGCTACACCTTC.

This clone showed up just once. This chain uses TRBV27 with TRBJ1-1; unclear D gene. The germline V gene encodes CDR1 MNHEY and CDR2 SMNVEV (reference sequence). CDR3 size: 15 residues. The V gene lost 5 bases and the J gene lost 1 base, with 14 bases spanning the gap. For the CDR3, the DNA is TGTGCCAGCAGTCCGGGAGTAAGCGGGAACACTGAAGCTTTCTTT. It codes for CASSPGVSGNTEAFF.

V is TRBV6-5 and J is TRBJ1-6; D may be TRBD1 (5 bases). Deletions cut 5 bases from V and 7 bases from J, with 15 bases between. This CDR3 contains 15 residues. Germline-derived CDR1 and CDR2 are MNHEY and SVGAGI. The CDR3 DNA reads TGTGCCAGCAGTACTCGGGACTCGACGAATTCACCCCTCCACTTT. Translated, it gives CASSTRDSTNSPLHF.

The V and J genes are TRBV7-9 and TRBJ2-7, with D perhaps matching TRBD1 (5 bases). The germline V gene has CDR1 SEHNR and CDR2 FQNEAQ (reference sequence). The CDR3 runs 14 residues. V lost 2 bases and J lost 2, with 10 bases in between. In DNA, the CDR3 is TGTGCCAGCAGCTTAAAGGACAATCCCTACGAGCAGTACTTC. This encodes CASSLKDNPYEQYF.

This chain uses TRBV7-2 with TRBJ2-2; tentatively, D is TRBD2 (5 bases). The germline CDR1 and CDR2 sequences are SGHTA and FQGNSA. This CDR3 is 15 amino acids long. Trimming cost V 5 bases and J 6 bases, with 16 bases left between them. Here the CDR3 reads CASSRASGKAGELFF. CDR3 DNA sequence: TGTGCCAGCAGCCGCGCCTCGGGGAAGGCCGGGGAGCTGTTTTTT.

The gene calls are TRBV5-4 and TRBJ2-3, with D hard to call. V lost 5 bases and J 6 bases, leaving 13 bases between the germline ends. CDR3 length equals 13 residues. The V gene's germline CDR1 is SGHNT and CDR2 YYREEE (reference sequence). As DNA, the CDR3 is TGTGCCAGCAGAACCCTAAAACCGGATACGCAGTATTTT. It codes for CASRTLKPDTQYF. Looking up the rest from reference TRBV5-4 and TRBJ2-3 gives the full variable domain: ETGVTQSPTHLIKTRGQQVTLRCSSQSGHNTVSWYQQALGQGPQFIFQYYREEENGRGNFPPRFSGLQFPNYSSELNVNALELDDSALYLCASRTLKPDTQYFGPGTRLTVL.

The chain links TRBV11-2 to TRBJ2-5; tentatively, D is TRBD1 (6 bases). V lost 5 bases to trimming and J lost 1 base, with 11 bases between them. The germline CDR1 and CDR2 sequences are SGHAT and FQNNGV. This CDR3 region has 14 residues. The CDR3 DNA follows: TGTGCCAGCAGCCCGGACAGACTCCAAGAGACCCAGTACTTC. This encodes CASSPDRLQETQYF.

This chain's CDR3 is CASSKLVAAIGEQYF. The CDR3 nucleotides read TGTGCCAGCAGCAAGCTGGTAGCGGCCATAGGCGAGCAGTACTTC. The chain has TRBV7-6 and TRBJ2-7; tentative D call: TRBD2 (6 bases). The V end was cut by 5 bases, the J end by 6 bases, with 20 bases between. The CDR3 spans 15 residues. From germline, CDR1 is SGHVS and CDR2 FNYEAQ.

The CDR3: CATDKGLAGGTQYF. The CDR3, as DNA: TGTGCCACCGACAAGGGACTAGCGGGGGGGACGCAGTATTTT. V usage is TRBV19 and J usage is TRBJ2-3, with 16 bases matching TRBD2. Trimming took 10 bases from V and 9 from J; bases not matched to a gene: 7. Germline CDR1 and CDR2: LNHDA and SQIVND (reference sequence). The CDR3 runs to 14 residues. Complete variable domain (other parts from reference TRBV19 and TRBJ2-3): DGGITQSPKYLFRKEGQNVTLSCEQNLNHDAMYWYRQDPGQGLRLIYYSQIVNDFQKGDIAEGYSVSREKKESFPLTVTSAQKNPTAFYLCATDKGLAGGTQYFGPGTRLTVL.